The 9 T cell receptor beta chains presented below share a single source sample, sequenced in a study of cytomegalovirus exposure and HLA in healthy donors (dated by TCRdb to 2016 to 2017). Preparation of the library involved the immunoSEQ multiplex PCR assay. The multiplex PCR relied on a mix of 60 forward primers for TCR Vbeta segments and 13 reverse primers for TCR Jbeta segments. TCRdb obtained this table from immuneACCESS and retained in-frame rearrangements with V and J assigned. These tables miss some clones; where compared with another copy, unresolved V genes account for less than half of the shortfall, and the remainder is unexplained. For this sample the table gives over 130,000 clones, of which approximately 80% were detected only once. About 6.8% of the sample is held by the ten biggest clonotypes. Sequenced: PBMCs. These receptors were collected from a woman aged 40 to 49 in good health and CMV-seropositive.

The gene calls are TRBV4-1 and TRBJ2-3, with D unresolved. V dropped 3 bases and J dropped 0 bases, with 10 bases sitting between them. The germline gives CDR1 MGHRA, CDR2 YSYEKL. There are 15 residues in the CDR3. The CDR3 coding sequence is TGCGCCAGCAGCCAGGCCCCGCCTAGCACAGATACGCAGTATTTT. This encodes CASSQAPPSTDTQYF.

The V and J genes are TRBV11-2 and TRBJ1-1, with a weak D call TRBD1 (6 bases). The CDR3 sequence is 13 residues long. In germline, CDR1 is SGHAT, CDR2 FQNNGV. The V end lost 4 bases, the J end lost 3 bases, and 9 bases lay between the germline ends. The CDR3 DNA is TGTGCCAGCAGCTATAACAGGGACACTGAAGCTTTCTTT. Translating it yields CASSYNRDTEAFF.

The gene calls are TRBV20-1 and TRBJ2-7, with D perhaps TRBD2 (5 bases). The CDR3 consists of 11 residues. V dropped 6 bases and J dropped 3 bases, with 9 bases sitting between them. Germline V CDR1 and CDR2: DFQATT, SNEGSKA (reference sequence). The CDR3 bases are TGCAGTGCAGACCGGGGCTACGAGCAGTACTTC. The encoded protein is CSADRGYEQYF.

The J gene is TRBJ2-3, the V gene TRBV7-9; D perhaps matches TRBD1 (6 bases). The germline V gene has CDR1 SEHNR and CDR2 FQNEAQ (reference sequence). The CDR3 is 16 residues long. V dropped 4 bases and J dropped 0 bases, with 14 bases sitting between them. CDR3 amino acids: CASSSYRASSTDTQYF. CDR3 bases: TGTGCCAGCAGCTCCTACAGGGCCTCTAGCACAGATACGCAGTATTTT.

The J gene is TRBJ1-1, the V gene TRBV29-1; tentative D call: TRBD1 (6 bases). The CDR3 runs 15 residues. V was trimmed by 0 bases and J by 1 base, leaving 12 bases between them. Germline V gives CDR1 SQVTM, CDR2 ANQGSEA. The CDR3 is CSVEEAKTGNTEAFF. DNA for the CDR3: TGCAGCGTTGAAGAGGCGAAGACAGGGAACACTGAAGCTTTCTTT.

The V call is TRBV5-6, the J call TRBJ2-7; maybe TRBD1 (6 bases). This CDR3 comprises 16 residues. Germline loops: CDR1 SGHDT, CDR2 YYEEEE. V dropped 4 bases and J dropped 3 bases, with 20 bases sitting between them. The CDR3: CASSRSPQGSIYEQYF. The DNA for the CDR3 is TGTGCCAGCAGCCGCAGTCCCCAGGGGTCCATCTACGAGCAGTACTTC.

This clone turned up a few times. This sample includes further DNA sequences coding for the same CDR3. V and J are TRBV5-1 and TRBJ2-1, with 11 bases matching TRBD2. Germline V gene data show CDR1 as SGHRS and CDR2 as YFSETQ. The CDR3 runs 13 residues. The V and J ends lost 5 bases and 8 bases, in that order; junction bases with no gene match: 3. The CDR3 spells CASRLAGVYEQFF. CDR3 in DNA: TGCGCCAGCAGACTAGCGGGAGTATATGAGCAGTTCTTC.

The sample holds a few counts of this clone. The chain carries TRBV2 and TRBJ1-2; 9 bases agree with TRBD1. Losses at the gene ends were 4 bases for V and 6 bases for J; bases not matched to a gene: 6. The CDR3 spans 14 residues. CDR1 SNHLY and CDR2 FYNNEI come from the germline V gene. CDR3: CASSVGDRAHGYTF. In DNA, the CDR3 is TGTGCCAGCAGTGTGGGGGACAGGGCCCATGGCTACACCTTC.

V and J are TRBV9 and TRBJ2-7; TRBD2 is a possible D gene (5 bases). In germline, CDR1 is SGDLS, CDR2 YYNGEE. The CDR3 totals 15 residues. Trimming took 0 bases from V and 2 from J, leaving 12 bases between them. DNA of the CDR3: TGTGCCAGCAGCGTAGAGGGCGGGCGAACCTACGAGCAGTACTTC. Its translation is CASSVEGGRTYEQYF.